These 10 T cell receptor beta chains originate from one sample sequenced in a study of CD8+CD57+ T cells in acquired aplastic anemia. Profiling that covered TCR beta VDJ and CDR3 relied on genomic DNA as its template. TCRdb reprocessed the reads with MiXCR, giving one entry per CDR3 protein. The sample shows hundreds of thousands of distinct CDR3 sequences, roughly 68% of them seen only once. Sequenced: sorted CD4+, CD8+, or CD8+CD57+ T cells (not recorded which) from PBMCs. The origin of the receptors is a human donor in good health, serving as a control.

As to this clonotype: A read error may account for a junction end that differs from germline. The chain employs TRBV5-1 and TRBJ2-7; possibly TRBD1 for D (5 bases). In germline, CDR1 is SGHRS, CDR2 YFSETQ. The CDR3 has 14 residues. CDR3 coding DNA: TGTGCCAGCAGTGAGAGGACAACGTCCTACGAGCAGTACTTC. This translates into CASSERTTSYEQYF. Full variable domain (outside the CDR3, taken from reference TRBV5-1 and TRBJ2-7): KAGVTQTPRYLIKTRGQQVTLSCSPISGHRSVSWYQQTPGQGLQFLFEYFSETQRNKGNFPGRFSGRQFSNSRSEMNVSTLELGDSALYLCASSERTTSYEQYFGPGTRLTVT.

As concerns this clonotype: A much bigger clone sits one base away, suggesting this may be a read error. This chain joins TRBV19 and TRBJ2-7; 7 bases map to TRBD1. Germline CDR1 LNHDA, CDR2 SQIVND (reference sequence). The CDR3 extends over 14 amino acids. V was clipped by 11 bases and J by 7 bases; unmatched bases: 17. The CDR3 nucleotides read TGTGCCTGGGGGCAAGGGACAGTCCCCTGGGAGCAGTACTTC. Protein product: CAWGQGTVPWEQYF.

The rearrangement uses TRBV10-3 and TRBJ2-1; D might be TRBD2 (5 bases). Trimming took 4 bases from V and 5 from J, leaving 12 bases between them. Germline V CDR1 and CDR2: ENHRY, SYGVKD. The CDR3 extends over 14 amino acids. Written as DNA, the CDR3 is TGTGCCATCAGTGGAGCCGGGGTAAACAATGAGCAGTTCTTC. It yields the protein CAISGAGVNNEQFF.

The chain is built from TRBV14 and TRBJ2-5; D may correspond to TRBD1 or TRBD2 (5 bases each). CDR1 is SGHDN, CDR2 FVKESK, per germline. This CDR3 region has 15 residues. Trimming shortened V by 4 bases and J by 1 base, and 13 bases separated the two germline ends. The chain's CDR3 is CASSRDKGPQETQYF. The DNA for the CDR3 is TGTGCCAGCAGCCGCGATAAGGGACCCCAAGAGACCCAGTACTTC.

This clonotype showed up many times. CDR3 coding DNA: TGTGCCAGCAGCTTAGGGGGAGTAGATGAGCAGTTCTTC. Residues: CASSLGGVDEQFF. The chain links TRBV7-8 to TRBJ2-1, with D perhaps matching TRBD2 (5 bases). V was pared by 1 base and J by 8 bases, with 9 bases between. This CDR3 spans 13 amino acids. CDR1 is SGHVS, CDR2 FQNEAQ, per germline.

V is TRBV19 and J is TRBJ2-1; TRBD2 aligns across 7 bases. Germline lookup yields CDR1 LNHDA and CDR2 SQIVND (reference sequence). Unmatched junction bases numbered 13, after V lost 10 bases and J lost 10 bases. This CDR3 has 13 amino acids. The CDR3: CATETVAGPEQFF. In nucleotides, the CDR3 is TGTGCCACTGAGACCGTAGCGGGCCCCGAGCAGTTCTTC.

The V and J genes are TRBV20-1 and TRBJ2-1; 8 bases fit TRBD1. This CDR3 comprises 15 residues. Germline CDR1 and CDR2: DFQATT and SNEGSKA (reference sequence). Trimming removed 0 bases from V and 7 bases from J; junction bases left unmatched: 8. The CDR3 loop reads CSARDDRGRRNEQFF. The CDR3 nucleotides are TGCAGTGCTAGAGATGACAGGGGCAGGAGAAATGAGCAGTTCTTC.

In the case of this clonotype: Being one base from a much bigger clone, this may be a read error. This chain connects TRBV6-1 to TRBJ1-1, with a tentative D call TRBD1 (6 bases). This CDR3 is 14 amino acids long. CDR1 is MNHNS and CDR2 is SASEGT in the germline V gene. The CDR3 sequence: CAGRLDRFNTEAFF. The CDR3 bases are TGTGCCGGCAGGCTCGACAGGTTCAACACTGAAGCTTTCTTT.

The chain joins TRBV20-1 to TRBJ2-1, with 9 bases aligning to TRBD2. CDR1 and CDR2 (germline): DFQATT, SNEGSKA (reference sequence). The trim removed 3 bases at V and 5 bases at J, leaving 11 bases unmatched. The CDR3 sequence is 16 residues long. CDR3 residues: CSASRPGGGADNEQFF. The CDR3 DNA reads as TGCAGTGCTAGTCGCCCGGGCGGGGGGGCAGACAATGAGCAGTTCTTC.

The CDR3 sequence: CATSRELGYEQYF. The CDR3, as DNA: TGTGCCACCAGCAGAGAGCTGGGCTACGAGCAGTACTTC. V is TRBV15 and J is TRBJ2-7; D is undetermined. Germline V gene lookup returns CDR1 LNHNV and CDR2 YYDKDF (reference sequence). Trimming took 0 bases from V and 3 from J, leaving 6 bases between them. This CDR3 is 13 amino acids long.